The entry below describes one TCR beta chain. The assay was immunoSEQ multiplex PCR, and TCRdb's table has in-frame clones only and misses some. The table records tens of thousands of clones, about 92% of them present only once. This entry is derived from a study of control samples from healthy donors and cancer patients. The sequencing sample was made of PBMCs. The TCR sequence derives from a man in his sixties with colorectal cancer.

The CDR3: CASSLTSGGYPSTDTQYF. The CDR3 DNA follows: TGTGCCAGCAGCTTGACTAGCGGGGGGTACCCTAGCACAGATACGCAGTATTTT. This chain links TRBV7-2 with TRBJ2-3; 13 bases map to TRBD2. V gave up 3 bases and J gave up 0 bases; unmatched junction bases: 6. The germline V gene has CDR1 SGHTA and CDR2 FQGNSA. CDR3 length: 18 residues.